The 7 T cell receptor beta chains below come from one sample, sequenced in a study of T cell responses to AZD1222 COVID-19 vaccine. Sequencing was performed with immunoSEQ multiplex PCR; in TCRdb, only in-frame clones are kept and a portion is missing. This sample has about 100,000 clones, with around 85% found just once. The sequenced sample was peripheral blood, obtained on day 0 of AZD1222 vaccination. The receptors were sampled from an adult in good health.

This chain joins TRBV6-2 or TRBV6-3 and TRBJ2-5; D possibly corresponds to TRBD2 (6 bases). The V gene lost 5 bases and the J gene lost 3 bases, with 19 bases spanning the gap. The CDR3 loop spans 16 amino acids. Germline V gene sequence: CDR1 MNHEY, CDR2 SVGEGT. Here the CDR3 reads CASSTGDAVGEETQYF. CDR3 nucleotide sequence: TGTGCCAGCAGTACGGGGGATGCGGTGGGAGAAGAGACCCAGTACTTC.

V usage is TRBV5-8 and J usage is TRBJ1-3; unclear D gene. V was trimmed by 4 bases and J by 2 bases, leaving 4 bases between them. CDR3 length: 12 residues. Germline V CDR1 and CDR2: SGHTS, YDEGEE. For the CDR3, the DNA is TGTGCCAGCAGCGTACCTGGAAACACCATATATTTT. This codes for CASSVPGNTIYF.

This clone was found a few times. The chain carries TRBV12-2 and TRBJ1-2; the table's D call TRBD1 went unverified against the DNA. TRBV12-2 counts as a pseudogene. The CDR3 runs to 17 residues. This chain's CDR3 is CASRLGELTGGASGYTF. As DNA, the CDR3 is TGTGCAAGTCGCTTAGGGGAACTCACAGGGGGCGCTTCTGGCTACACCTTC.

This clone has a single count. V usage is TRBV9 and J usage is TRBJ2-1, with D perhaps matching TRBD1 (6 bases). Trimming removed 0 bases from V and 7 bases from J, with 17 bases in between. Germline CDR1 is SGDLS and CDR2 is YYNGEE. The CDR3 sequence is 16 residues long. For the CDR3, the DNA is TGTGCCAGCAGCGTAGGTGGTGTGGGGGCTAAAAATGAGCAGTTCTTC. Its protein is CASSVGGVGAKNEQFF.

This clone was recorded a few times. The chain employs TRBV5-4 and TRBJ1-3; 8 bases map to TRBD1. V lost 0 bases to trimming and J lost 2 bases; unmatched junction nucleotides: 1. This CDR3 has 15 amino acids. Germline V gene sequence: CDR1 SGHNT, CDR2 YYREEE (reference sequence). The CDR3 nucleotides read TGTGCCAGCAGCTTGGCGGGACAGGCTGGAAACACCATATATTTT. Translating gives CASSLAGQAGNTIYF. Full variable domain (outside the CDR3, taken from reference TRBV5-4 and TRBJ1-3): ETGVTQSPTHLIKTRGQQVTLRCSSQSGHNTVSWYQQALGQGPQFIFQYYREEENGRGNFPPRFSGLQFPNYSSELNVNALELDDSALYLCASSLAGQAGNTIYFGEGSWLTVV.

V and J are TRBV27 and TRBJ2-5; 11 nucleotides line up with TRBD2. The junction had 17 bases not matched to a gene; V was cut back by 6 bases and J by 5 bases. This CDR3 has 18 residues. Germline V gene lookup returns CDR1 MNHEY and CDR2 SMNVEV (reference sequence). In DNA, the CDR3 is TGTGCCAGCAGCCACGCCCAAGGGACTAGCGGACCTCGGGAGACCCAGTACTTC. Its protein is CASSHAQGTSGPRETQYF.

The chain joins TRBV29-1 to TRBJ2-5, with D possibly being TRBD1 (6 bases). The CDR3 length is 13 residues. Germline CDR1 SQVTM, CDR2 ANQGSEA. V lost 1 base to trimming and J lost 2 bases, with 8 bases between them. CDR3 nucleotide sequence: TGCAGCGTTGAAGGCCAGGGGCAAGAGACCCAGTACTTC. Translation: CSVEGQGQETQYF.